The clone carrying this T cell receptor beta chain was counted at least ten times. Its target is not known. TCRdb redid the calling of the 5' RACE reads with MiXCR, one entry per CDR3 protein. This table holds roughly 40,000 distinct CDR3 sequences, roughly 7.2% found once. The CDR3 consists of 16 residues. J was trimmed by 2 bases and V by 0 bases; bases with no gene match: 3. Germline CDR1 is SGDLS and CDR2 is YYNGEE. This sample was included in a study of T-cell memory formation after mild COVID-19. Findings and limits, study-wide: Clones contracting over day 15 to 85 were CD4/CD8 balanced, with later expanders leaning CD4+. Mostly located in CM and EM were contracting CD4+ clones, with contracting CD8+ clones located in EMRA.

This receptor was identified in an adult who had mild COVID-19 (a few samples of this study predate the infection). Cell type and time point are not known. The V gene is TRBV9, the J gene TRBJ2-3; 10 bases are shared with TRBD2. Source material: PBMCs or a T cell subset sorted from them (not recorded which). CDR3 amino acids: CASSVELAGITDTQYF. CDR3 DNA sequence: TGTGCCAGCAGCGTAGAACTAGCGGGAATCACAGATACGCAGTATTTT.